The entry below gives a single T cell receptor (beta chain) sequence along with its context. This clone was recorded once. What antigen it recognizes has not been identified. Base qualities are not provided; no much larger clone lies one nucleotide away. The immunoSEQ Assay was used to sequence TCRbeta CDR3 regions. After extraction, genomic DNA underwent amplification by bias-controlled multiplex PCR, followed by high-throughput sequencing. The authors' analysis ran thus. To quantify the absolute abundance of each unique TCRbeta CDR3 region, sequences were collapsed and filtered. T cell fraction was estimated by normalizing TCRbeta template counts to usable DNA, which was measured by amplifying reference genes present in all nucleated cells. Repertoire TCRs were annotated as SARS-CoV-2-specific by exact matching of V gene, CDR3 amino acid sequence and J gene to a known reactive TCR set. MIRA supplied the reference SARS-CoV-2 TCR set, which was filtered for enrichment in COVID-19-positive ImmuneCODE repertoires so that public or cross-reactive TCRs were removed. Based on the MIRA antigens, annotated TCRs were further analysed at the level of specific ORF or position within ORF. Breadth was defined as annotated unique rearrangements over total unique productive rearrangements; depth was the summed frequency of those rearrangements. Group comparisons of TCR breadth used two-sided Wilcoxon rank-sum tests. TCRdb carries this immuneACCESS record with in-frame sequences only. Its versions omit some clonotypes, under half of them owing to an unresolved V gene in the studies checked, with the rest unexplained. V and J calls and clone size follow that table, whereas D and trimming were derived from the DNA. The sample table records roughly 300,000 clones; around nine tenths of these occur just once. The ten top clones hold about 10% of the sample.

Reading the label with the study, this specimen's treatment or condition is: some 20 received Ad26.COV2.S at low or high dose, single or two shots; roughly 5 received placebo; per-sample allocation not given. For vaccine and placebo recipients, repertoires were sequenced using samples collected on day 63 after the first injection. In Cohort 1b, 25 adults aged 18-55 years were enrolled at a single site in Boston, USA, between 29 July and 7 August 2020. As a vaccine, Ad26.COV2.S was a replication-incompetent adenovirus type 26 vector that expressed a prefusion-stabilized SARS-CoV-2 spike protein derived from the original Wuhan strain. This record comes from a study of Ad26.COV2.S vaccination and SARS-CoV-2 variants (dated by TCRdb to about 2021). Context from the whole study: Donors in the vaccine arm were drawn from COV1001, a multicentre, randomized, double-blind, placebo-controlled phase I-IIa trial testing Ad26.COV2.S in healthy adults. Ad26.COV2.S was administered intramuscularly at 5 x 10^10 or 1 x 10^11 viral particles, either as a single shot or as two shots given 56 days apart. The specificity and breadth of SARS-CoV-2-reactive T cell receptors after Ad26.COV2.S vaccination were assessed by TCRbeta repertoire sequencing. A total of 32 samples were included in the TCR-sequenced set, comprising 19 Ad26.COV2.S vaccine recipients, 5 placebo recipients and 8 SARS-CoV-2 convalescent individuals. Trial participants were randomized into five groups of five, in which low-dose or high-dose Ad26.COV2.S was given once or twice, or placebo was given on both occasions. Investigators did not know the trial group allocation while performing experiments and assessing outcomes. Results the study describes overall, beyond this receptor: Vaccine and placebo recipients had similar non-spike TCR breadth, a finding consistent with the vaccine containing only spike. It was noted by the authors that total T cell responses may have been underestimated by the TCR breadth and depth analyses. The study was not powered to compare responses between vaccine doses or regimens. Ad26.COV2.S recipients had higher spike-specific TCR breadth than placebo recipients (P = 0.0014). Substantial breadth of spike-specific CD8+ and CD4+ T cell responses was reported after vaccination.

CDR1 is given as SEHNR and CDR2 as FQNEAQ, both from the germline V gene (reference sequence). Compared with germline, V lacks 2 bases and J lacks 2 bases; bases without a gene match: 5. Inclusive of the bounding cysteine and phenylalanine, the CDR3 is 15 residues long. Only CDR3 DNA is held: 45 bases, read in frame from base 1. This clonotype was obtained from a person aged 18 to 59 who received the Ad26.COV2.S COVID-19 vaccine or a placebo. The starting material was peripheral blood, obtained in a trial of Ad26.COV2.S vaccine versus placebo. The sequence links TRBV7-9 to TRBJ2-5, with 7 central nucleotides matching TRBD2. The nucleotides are TGTGCCAGCAGCTTACCTAGCGGAATTCAAGAGACCCAGTACTTC. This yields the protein CASSLPSGIQETQYF.